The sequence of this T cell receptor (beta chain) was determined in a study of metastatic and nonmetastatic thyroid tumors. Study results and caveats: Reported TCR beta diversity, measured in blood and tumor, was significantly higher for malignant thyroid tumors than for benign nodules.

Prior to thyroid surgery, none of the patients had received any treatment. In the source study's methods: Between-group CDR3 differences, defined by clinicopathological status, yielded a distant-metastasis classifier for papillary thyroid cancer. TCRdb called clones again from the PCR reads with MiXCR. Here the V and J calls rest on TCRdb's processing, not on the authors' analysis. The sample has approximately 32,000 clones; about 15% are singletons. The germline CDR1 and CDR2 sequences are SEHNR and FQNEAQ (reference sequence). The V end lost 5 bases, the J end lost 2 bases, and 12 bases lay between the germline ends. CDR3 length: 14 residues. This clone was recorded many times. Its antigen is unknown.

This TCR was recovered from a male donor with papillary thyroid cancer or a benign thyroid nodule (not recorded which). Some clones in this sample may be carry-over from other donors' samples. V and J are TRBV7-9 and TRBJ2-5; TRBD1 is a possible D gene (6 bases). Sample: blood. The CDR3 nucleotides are TGTGCCAGCAGCCCTGACAGGAATCAAGAGACCCAGTACTTC. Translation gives CASSPDRNQETQYF.